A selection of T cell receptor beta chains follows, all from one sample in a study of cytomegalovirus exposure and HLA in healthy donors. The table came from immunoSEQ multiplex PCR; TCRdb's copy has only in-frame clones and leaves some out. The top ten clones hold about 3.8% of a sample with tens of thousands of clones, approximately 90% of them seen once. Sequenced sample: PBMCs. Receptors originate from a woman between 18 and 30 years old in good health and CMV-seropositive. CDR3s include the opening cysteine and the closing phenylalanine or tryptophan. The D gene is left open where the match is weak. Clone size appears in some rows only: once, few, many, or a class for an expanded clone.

CASSLADSGANVLTF	TGTGCCAGCAGCTTGGCCGACTCTGGGGCCAACGTCCTGACTTTC	NA	15	TRBV9	NA	TRBJ2-6
CASSLSGGSYNEQFF	TGTGCCAGCAGCTTGTCAGGGGGCTCCTACAATGAGCAGTTCTTC	TRBD1	15	TRBV5-4	NA	TRBJ2-1
CASSPGQTHYEQYF	TGTGCCAGCTCACCGGGACAGACCCACTACGAGCAGTACTTC	TRBD1	14	TRBV18	once	TRBJ2-7
CASSPGAGLETQYF	TGTGCCAGCAGCCCTGGGGCAGGGCTAGAGACCCAGTACTTC	NA	14	TRBV5-6	once	TRBJ2-5
CASSAQGVNGYTF	TGTGCCAGCAGCGCGCAGGGGGTCAATGGCTACACCTTC	TRBD1	13	TRBV5-6	NA	TRBJ1-2
CASSQGLQNIQYF	TGTGCCAGCAGCCAGGGACTACAAAACATTCAGTACTTC	TRBD2	13	TRBV11-1	NA	TRBJ2-4
CASSQGGGGQPQHF	TGTGCCAGCAGCCAAGGCGGGGGGGGTCAGCCCCAGCATTTT	NA	14	TRBV14	NA	TRBJ1-5
CASSDGWGSTGGTNTEAFF	TGTGCCAGCAGCGATGGGTGGGGATCTACAGGGGGCACGAACACTGAAGCTTTCTTT	TRBD1	19	TRBV2	NA	TRBJ1-1
CASSYDTRGTGELFF	TGTGCCAGCAGTTACGACACTAGAGGTACCGGGGAGCTGTTTTTT	NA	15	TRBV6-5	NA	TRBJ2-2
CASRGTGGGGEQYF	TGTGCCAGCAGGGGGACAGGGGGCGGTGGGGAGCAGTACTTC	TRBD1	14	TRBV2	NA	TRBJ2-7